This TCR beta chain was sequenced for a study of T cell changes during pregnancy in multiple sclerosis. Sequencing was performed with immunoSEQ multiplex PCR; in TCRdb, only in-frame clones are kept and a portion is missing. This table holds under 130,000 clones, about 90% found once. CDR1 KGHSH and CDR2 LQKENI come from the germline V gene. Trimming cost V 3 bases and J 0 bases; bases outside gene matches: 16. The CDR3 consists of 19 residues. The origin of this receptor is a female donor with multiple sclerosis, enrolled in a pregnancy study. V gene TRBV18 combines with J gene TRBJ2-7; 8 positions match TRBD1. This specimen was peripheral blood, taken after pregnancy. The CDR3 region has the DNA TGTGCCAGCTCACCCAGGATACCCTCGGACAGGGAAAGCTCCTACGAGCAGTACTTC. Protein product: CASSPRIPSDRESSYEQYF.